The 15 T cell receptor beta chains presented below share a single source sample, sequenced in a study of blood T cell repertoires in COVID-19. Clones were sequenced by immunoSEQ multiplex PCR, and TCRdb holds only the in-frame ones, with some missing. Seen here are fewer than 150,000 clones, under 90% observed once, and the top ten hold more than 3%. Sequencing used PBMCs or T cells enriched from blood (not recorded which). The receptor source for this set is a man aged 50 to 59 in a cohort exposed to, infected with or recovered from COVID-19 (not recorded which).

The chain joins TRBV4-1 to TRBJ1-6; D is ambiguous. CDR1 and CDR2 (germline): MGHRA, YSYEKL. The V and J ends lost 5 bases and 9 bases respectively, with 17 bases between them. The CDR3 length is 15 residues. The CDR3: CASSARSADLSPLHF. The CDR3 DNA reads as TGCGCCAGCAGCGCACGGAGTGCCGACCTTTCACCCCTCCACTTT.

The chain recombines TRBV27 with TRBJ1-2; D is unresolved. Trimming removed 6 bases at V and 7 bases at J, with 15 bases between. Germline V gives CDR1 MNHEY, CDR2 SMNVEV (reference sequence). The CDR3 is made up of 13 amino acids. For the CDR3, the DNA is TGTGCCAGCAGGACCGGGTCAGTGCGTGGCTACACCTTC. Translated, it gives CASRTGSVRGYTF.

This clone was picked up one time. The CDR3: CASSETFSGVPEEETQYF. CDR3 nucleotides: TGTGCCAGCAGTGAAACTTTTAGCGGGGTACCTGAGGAAGAGACCCAGTACTTC. This chain links TRBV6-1 with TRBJ2-5; 8 bases are a match to TRBD2. Germline assignment: CDR1 MNHNS and CDR2 SASEGT. V lost 2 bases and J lost 3; bases outside the gene matches: 14. The CDR3 runs 18 residues.

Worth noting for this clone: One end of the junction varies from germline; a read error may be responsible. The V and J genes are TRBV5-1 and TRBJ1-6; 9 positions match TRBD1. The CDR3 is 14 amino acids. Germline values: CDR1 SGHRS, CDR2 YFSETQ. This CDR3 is CASRLVQGASPLHF. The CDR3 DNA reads TGCGCCAGCAGGTTGGTACAGGGGGCTTCACCCCTCCACTTT.

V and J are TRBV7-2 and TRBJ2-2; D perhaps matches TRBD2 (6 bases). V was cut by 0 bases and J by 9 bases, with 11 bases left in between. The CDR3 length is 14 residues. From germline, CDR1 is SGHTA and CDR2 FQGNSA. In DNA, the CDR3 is TGTGCCAGCAGCTTAGCATTCGGGGGTAGGGAGCTGTTTTTT. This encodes CASSLAFGGRELFF. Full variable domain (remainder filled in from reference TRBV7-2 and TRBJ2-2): GAGVSQSPSNKVTEKGKDVELRCDPISGHTALYWYRQSLGQGLEFLIYFQGNSAPDKSGLPSDRFSAERTGGSVSTLTIQRTQQEDSAVYLCASSLAFGGRELFFGEGSRLTVL.

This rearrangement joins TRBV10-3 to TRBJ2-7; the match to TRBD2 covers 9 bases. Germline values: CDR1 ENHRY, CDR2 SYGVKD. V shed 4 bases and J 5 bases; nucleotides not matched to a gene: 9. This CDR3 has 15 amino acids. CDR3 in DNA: TGTGCCATCAGTGCCGGGGCCCTAGCGGGAAACGAGCAGTACTTC. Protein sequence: CAISAGALAGNEQYF.

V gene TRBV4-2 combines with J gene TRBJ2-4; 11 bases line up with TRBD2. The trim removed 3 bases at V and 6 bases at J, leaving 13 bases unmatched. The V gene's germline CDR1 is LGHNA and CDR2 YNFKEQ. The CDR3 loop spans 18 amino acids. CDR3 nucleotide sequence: TGTGCCAGCAGCCAGAAACTAGCGGGAGAAGGGAGGGGAAACATTCAGTACTTC. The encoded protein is CASSQKLAGEGRGNIQYF.

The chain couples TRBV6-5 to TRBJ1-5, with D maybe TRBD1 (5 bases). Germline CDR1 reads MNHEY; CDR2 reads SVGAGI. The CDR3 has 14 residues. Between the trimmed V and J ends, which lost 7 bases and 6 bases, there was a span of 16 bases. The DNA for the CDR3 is TGTGCCAGCATCGCTAGACAGACGACTCAGCCCCAGCATTTT. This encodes CASIARQTTQPQHF.

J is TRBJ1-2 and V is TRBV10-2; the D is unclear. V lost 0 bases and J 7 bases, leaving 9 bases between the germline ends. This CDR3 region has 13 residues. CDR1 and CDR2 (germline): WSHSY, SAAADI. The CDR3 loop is CASSESVTGGYTF. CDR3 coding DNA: TGCGCCAGCAGTGAGTCGGTAACGGGTGGCTACACCTTC.

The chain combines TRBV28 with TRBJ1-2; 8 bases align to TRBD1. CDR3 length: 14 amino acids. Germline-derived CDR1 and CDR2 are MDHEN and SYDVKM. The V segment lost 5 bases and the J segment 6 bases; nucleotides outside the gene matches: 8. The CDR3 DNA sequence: TGTGCCAGCAGTCCAGCAGACAGGGGAAATGGCTACACCTTC. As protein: CASSPADRGNGYTF.

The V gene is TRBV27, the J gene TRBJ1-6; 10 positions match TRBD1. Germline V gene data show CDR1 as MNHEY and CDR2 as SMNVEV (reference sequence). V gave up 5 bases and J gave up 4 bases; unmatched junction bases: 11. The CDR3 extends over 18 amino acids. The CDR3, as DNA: TGTGCCAGCAGTCTGGGACAGGGGATAGGGGGTTATAATTCACCCCTCCACTTT. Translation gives CASSLGQGIGGYNSPLHF.

CDR3 loop: CASSQIQGNTEAFF. In nucleotides, the CDR3 is TGTGCCAGCAGCCAAATACAGGGGAACACTGAAGCTTTCTTT. This rearrangement joins TRBV3-1 (or the pseudogene TRBV3-2) to TRBJ1-1, with D possibly matching TRBD1 (6 bases). V dropped 2 bases and J dropped 1 base, with 8 bases sitting between them. This CDR3 spans 14 amino acids. The germline gives CDR1 LGHDT, CDR2 YNNKEL (reference sequence).

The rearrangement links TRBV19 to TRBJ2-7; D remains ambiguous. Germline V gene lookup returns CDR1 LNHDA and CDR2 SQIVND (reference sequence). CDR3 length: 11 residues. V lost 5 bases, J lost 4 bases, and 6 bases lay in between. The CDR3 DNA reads TGTGCCAGTAGTCTTATTTACGAGCAGTACTTC. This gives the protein CASSLIYEQYF. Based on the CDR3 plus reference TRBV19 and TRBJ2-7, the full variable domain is DGGITQSPKYLFRKEGQNVTLSCEQNLNHDAMYWYRQDPGQGLRLIYYSQIVNDFQKGDIAEGYSVSREKKESFPLTVTSAQKNPTAFYLCASSLIYEQYFGPGTRLTVT.

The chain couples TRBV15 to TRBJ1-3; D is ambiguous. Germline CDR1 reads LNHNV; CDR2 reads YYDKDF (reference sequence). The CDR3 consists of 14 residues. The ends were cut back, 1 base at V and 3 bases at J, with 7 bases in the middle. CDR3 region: CATSRGGYGNTIYF. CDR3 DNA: TGTGCCACCAGCAGAGGAGGGTATGGAAACACCATATATTTT.

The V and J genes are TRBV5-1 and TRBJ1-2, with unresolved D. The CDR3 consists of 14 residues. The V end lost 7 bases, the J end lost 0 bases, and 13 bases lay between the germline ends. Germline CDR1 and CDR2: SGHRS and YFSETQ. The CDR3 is CASRTRGANYGYTF. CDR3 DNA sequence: TGCGCCAGCCGCACCCGGGGAGCTAACTATGGCTACACCTTC.